The 32 T cell receptor beta chains below all came from one sample that was sequenced in a study of blood T cell repertoires in COVID-19. Profiling relied on immunoSEQ multiplex PCR, and the TCRdb table lists in-frame clones only, not all of them. Among 78,000 or so clones listed, over 80% were seen once. The sequencing sample was made of peripheral blood. Every receptor here comes from a woman between 45 and 65 years old with acute or convalescent COVID-19.

The gene calls are TRBV6-2 or TRBV6-3 and TRBJ2-7, with 7 bases matching TRBD2. Germline V lookup: CDR1 MNHEY, CDR2 SVGEGT. J was trimmed by 2 bases and V by 2 bases; bases with no gene match: 12. CDR3 length: 17 residues. The CDR3 nucleotides are TGTGCCAGCAGTTACGCGACGGCGGGAGTCGCCGCCTACGAGCAGTACTTC. Translation gives CASSYATAGVAAYEQYF.

The rearrangement links TRBV28 to TRBJ2-7, with 10 bases that match TRBD2. V lost 2 bases to trimming and J lost 5 bases; unmatched junction nucleotides: 6. The CDR3 length is 15 residues. The germline CDR1 and CDR2 sequences are MDHEN and SYDVKM. CDR3 protein: CASSLSGRAVDEQYF. The CDR3 DNA follows: TGTGCCAGCAGTTTAAGCGGGAGGGCCGTCGACGAGCAGTACTTC.

V and J are TRBV5-4 and TRBJ1-2; 7 bases are shared with TRBD1. The CDR3 sequence is 15 residues long. V dropped 0 bases and J dropped 5; count of bases not matched to a gene: 7. Germline V gene data show CDR1 as SGHNT and CDR2 as YYREEE (reference sequence). CDR3 sequence (DNA): TGTGCCAGCAGCTTGGCACACAGGGGTCGTTATGGCTACACCTTC. As protein: CASSLAHRGRYGYTF.

This clone was seen a handful of times. This sequence joins TRBV10-1 and TRBJ2-2; maybe TRBD1 (6 bases). CDR1 is WNHNN and CDR2 is SYGVQD in the germline V gene (reference sequence). CDR3 length: 16 amino acids. V was shortened by 2 bases and J by 4 bases, with 14 bases between the two germline ends. CDR3: CASSERRGYGTGELFF. The DNA for the CDR3 is TGCGCCAGCAGTGAGAGAAGGGGGTATGGCACCGGGGAGCTGTTTTTT.

The chain combines TRBV10-3 with TRBJ1-2, with D perhaps matching TRBD1 (5 bases). Germline loops: CDR1 ENHRY, CDR2 SYGVKD. Between the trimmed V and J ends, which lost 0 bases and 4 bases, there was a span of 6 bases. The CDR3 length is 13 residues. The CDR3 nucleotides read TGTGCCATCAGTGAGTCAACAGGCTATGGCTACACCTTC. As protein: CAISESTGYGYTF.

The chain uses TRBV2 and TRBJ1-1, with D perhaps TRBD1 (5 bases). The V gene's germline CDR1 is SNHLY and CDR2 FYNNEI. CDR3 size: 12 residues. V lost 7 bases and J 1 base, leaving 7 bases between the germline ends. The CDR3 region is CASKQENTEAFF. CDR3 nucleotide sequence: TGTGCCAGCAAACAGGAGAACACTGAAGCTTTCTTT.

This clone was counted once. The chain links TRBV9 to TRBJ1-1; 10 bases match TRBD1. This CDR3 is built from 15 residues. Germline trimming cut 5 bases from V and 3 bases from J; bases unmatched to any gene: 7. Germline loops: CDR1 SGDLS, CDR2 YYNGEE. CDR3: CASSSKGTGDTEAFF. DNA for the CDR3: TGTGCCAGCAGTTCTAAGGGGACAGGGGACACTGAAGCTTTCTTT.

This clone showed up just once. The J gene is TRBJ1-6, the V gene TRBV3-1 (or the pseudogene TRBV3-2); no clear D. Trimming removed 6 bases at V and 7 bases at J, with 13 bases between. Germline CDR1 LGHDT, CDR2 YNNKEL (reference sequence). The CDR3 length is 14 residues. The CDR3 spells CASSLTPRNSPLHF. Here the CDR3 DNA reads TGTGCCAGCAGTCTGACACCTCGAAATTCACCCCTCCACTTT.

The genes are TRBV13 and TRBJ1-6; 9 nucleotides match TRBD1. The V segment lost 6 bases and the J segment 6 bases; nucleotides outside the gene matches: 6. This CDR3 has 15 residues. Germline assignment: CDR1 PRHDT and CDR2 FYEKMQ (reference sequence). CDR3 sequence reads: CASRKTGGSNSPLHF. Written as DNA, the CDR3 is TGTGCCAGCAGGAAGACAGGGGGATCTAATTCACCCCTCCACTTT.

J is TRBJ1-2 and V is TRBV4-1, with D perhaps TRBD1 (6 bases). Germline values: CDR1 MGHRA, CDR2 YSYEKL. V dropped 6 bases and J dropped 4 bases, with 18 bases sitting between them. The CDR3 runs to 15 residues. The CDR3 region has the DNA TGCGCCAGCAGAGACACTCGGGACACTTTCTATGGCTACACCTTC. Amino acids: CASRDTRDTFYGYTF.

As DNA, the CDR3 is TGTGCCAGCTCACCACCATTACTAGCGGGAGGCAATTTATACAATGAGCAGTTCTTC. This sequence encodes CASSPPLLAGGNLYNEQFF. The rearrangement links TRBV18 to TRBJ2-1, with TRBD2 identical over 12 bases. In germline, CDR1 is KGHSH, CDR2 LQKENI. The V segment lost 0 bases and the J segment 4 bases; nucleotides outside the gene matches: 10. The CDR3 extends over 19 amino acids.

The rearrangement joins TRBV2 to TRBJ2-3, with TRBD1 identical over 7 bases. This CDR3 spans 14 amino acids. Unmatched junction bases numbered 6, after V lost 5 bases and J lost 4 bases. The germline V gene encodes CDR1 SNHLY and CDR2 FYNNEI. CDR3 protein: CASSSGQAADTQYF. The CDR3 nucleotides are TGTGCCAGCAGTTCAGGACAGGCAGCAGATACGCAGTATTTT.

The gene calls are TRBV2 and TRBJ1-2, with D tentatively TRBD1 (5 bases). Germline V gene lookup returns CDR1 SNHLY and CDR2 FYNNEI. Trimming shortened V by 6 bases and J by 8 bases, and 16 bases separated the two germline ends. The CDR3 spans 13 residues. In DNA form, the CDR3 reads TGTGCCAGCAGAGGACAACCCCGGCGGGGCTACACCTTC. It codes for CASRGQPRRGYTF.

Only a few counts were recorded for this clone. The chain employs TRBV5-4 and TRBJ2-1; no firm D call. The CDR3 sequence is 13 residues long. V was cut by 5 bases and J by 4 bases, with 10 bases left in between. CDR1 and CDR2 (germline): SGHNT, YYREEE (reference sequence). The CDR3 loop is CASSSDQYNEQFF. The CDR3, as DNA: TGTGCCAGCAGTTCCGATCAGTACAATGAGCAGTTCTTC.

The V gene is TRBV11-2, the J gene TRBJ2-1; 15 nucleotides agree with TRBD2. The trim removed 3 bases at V and 2 bases at J, leaving 2 bases unmatched. Germline-derived CDR1 and CDR2 are SGHAT and FQNNGV. The CDR3 is 17 residues long. The DNA of the CDR3 is TGTGCCAGCAGCTTCGGGACTAGCGGGGGGCCCTACAATGAGCAGTTCTTC. As protein: CASSFGTSGGPYNEQFF.

The rearrangement joins TRBV21-1 to TRBJ1-2; TRBD1 is the table's D call, not checked against the DNA. TRBV21-1 constitutes a pseudogene. The CDR3 contains 13 residues. The CDR3 DNA reads TGTGCCAGCAGCAAGTCAGGATTTTATGGCTACACCTTC. It codes for CASSKSGFYGYTF.

The CDR3 DNA reads as TGTGCCAGCAGCCCAACTCGTAGCTACACCTTC. Encoded protein: CASSPTRSYTF. The chain has TRBV9 and TRBJ1-2, with D uncertain. The CDR3 is 11 amino acids. Germline V gene lookup returns CDR1 SGDLS and CDR2 YYNGEE. Trimming pared 4 bases from V and 9 bases from J, leaving 10 bases between. Full variable domain (rest looked up from reference TRBV9 and TRBJ1-2): DSGVTQTPKHLITATGQRVTLRCSPRSGDLSVYWYQQSLDQGLQFLIQYYNGEERAKGNILERFSAQQFPDLHSELNLSSLELGDSALYFCASSPTRSYTFGSGTRLTVV.

With regard to this clone: The same CDR3 arises from other DNA sequences in this sample as well. V is TRBV5-1 and J is TRBJ1-3; unclear D gene. The length of the CDR3 is 13 residues. In germline, CDR1 is SGHRS, CDR2 YFSETQ. Trimming stripped 3 bases from V and 0 bases from J, with 4 bases between. The CDR3 DNA sequence: TGCGCCAGCAGCTCCGGCTCTGGAAACACCATATATTTT. Its protein is CASSSGSGNTIYF.

CDR3 protein: CASSEAASSYEQYF. CDR3 nucleotide sequence: TGTGCCAGCAGCGAGGCCGCGAGCTCCTACGAGCAGTACTTC. The chain carries TRBV11-1 and TRBJ2-7; unclear D gene. The germline V gene encodes CDR1 SGHAT and CDR2 FQDESV (reference sequence). The CDR3 length is 14 residues. Trimming pared 5 bases from V and 0 bases from J, leaving 11 bases between. Full variable domain (rest looked up from reference TRBV11-1 and TRBJ2-7): EAEVAQSPRYKITEKSQAVAFWCDPISGHATLYWYRQILGQGPELLVQFQDESVVDDSQLPKDRFSAERLKGVDSTLKIQPAELGDSAMYLCASSEAASSYEQYFGPGTRLTVT.

V and J are TRBV19 and TRBJ1-2; a weak D match, TRBD1 (5 bases). V was cut by 2 bases and J by 6 bases, with 10 bases left in between. CDR1 is LNHDA, CDR2 SQIVND, per germline (reference sequence). The CDR3 contains 13 residues. This chain's CDR3 is CASSITARDGYTF. The CDR3 DNA reads as TGTGCCAGTAGTATAACGGCCAGGGATGGCTACACCTTC.

The chain carries TRBV7-2 and TRBJ1-2, with no clear D. This CDR3 spans 14 amino acids. Germline CDR1 SGHTA, CDR2 FQGNSA. V shed 1 base and J shed 4 bases, with 10 bases lying between them. CDR3 in amino acids: CASSLEMWAYGYTF. The CDR3 nucleotides read TGTGCCAGCAGCTTAGAGATGTGGGCCTATGGCTACACCTTC.

The genes are TRBV3-1 (or the pseudogene TRBV3-2) and TRBJ1-1; a possible D gene is TRBD1 (5 bases). Germline-derived CDR1 and CDR2 are LGHDT and YNNKEL (reference sequence). The CDR3 sequence is 15 residues long. Trimming pared 1 base from V and 7 bases from J, leaving 16 bases between. CDR3 sequence (DNA): TGTGCCAGCAGCCAAGGAAGCCATTGGGGGGATGAAGCTTTCTTT. Residues: CASSQGSHWGDEAFF.

The chain combines TRBV27 with TRBJ1-5; D not resolved. V shed 5 bases and J shed 2 bases, with 10 bases lying between them. In germline, CDR1 is MNHEY, CDR2 SMNVEV (reference sequence). CDR3 length: 14 residues. This chain's CDR3 is CASSLNRGNQPQHF. CDR3 in DNA: TGTGCCAGCAGTCTAAACAGAGGCAATCAGCCCCAGCATTTT.

This chain joins TRBV5-1 and TRBJ1-2; D is unclear. V lost 4 bases and J 6 bases, leaving 16 bases between the germline ends. The length of the CDR3 is 14 residues. The V gene's germline CDR1 is SGHRS and CDR2 YFSETQ. The CDR3 loop is CASSPPGPIDGYTF. CDR3 in DNA: TGCGCCAGCAGCCCGCCGGGTCCTATCGATGGCTACACCTTC.

A few counts support this clone. V and J are TRBV2 and TRBJ1-6; 7 bases are a match to TRBD1. V was pared by 6 bases and J by 9 bases, with 20 bases of the junction left unmatched. This CDR3 contains 18 residues. Germline V lookup: CDR1 SNHLY, CDR2 FYNNEI. The chain's CDR3 is CASRDGNLQGRWRSPLHF. Written as DNA, the CDR3 is TGTGCCAGCAGAGACGGAAACTTACAGGGGAGGTGGCGTTCACCCCTCCACTTT.

This clone appeared once. V and J are TRBV6-2 or TRBV6-3 and TRBJ2-7; maybe TRBD2 (7 bases). Trimming took 4 bases from V and 0 from J, leaving 19 bases between them. Germline V CDR1 and CDR2: MNHEY, SVGEGT. The CDR3 length is 17 residues. For the CDR3, the DNA is TGTGCCAGCAGTTTCCCGAGGGGGGCTAGCGGCTCCTACGAGCAGTACTTC. This codes for CASSFPRGASGSYEQYF.

CDR3 sequence: CASSPPGGSETQYF. The CDR3 coding sequence is TGTGCCAGCTCACCACCCGGGGGGTCGGAGACCCAGTACTTC. The chain combines TRBV18 with TRBJ2-5, with 7 bases matching TRBD2. Trimming removed 0 bases from V and 5 bases from J; junction bases left unmatched: 3. This CDR3 region has 14 residues. Germline loops: CDR1 KGHSH, CDR2 LQKENI. The full variable domain, with the rest looked up from reference TRBV18 and TRBJ2-5, is NAGVMQNPRHLVRRRGQEARLRCSPMKGHSHVYWYRQLPEEGLKFMVYLQKENIIDESGMPKERFSAEFPKEGPSILRIQQVVRGDSAAYFCASSPPGGSETQYFGPGTRLLVL.

The V call is TRBV6-2 or TRBV6-3, the J call TRBJ1-1; maybe TRBD1 (6 bases). V was cut by 6 bases and J by 1 base, with 21 bases left in between. CDR1 is MNHEY and CDR2 is SVGEGT in the germline V gene. This CDR3 has 17 residues. CDR3 in amino acids: CASSPLQGRGGNTEAFF. CDR3 bases: TGTGCCAGCAGCCCTCTACAGGGCCGGGGGGGGAACACTGAAGCTTTCTTT.

CDR3 bases: TGTGCCAGCAGCGCGACTAGCGGGAGGGCAGATACGCAGTATTTT. Encoded protein: CASSATSGRADTQYF. The V gene is TRBV9, the J gene TRBJ2-3; 14 nucleotides agree with TRBD2. V lost 3 bases and J lost 4; bases outside the gene matches: 1. The CDR3 totals 15 residues. The germline V gene encodes CDR1 SGDLS and CDR2 YYNGEE. The entire variable domain, with the rest obtained from reference TRBV9 and TRBJ2-3, is as follows: DSGVTQTPKHLITATGQRVTLRCSPRSGDLSVYWYQQSLDQGLQFLIQYYNGEERAKGNILERFSAQQFPDLHSELNLSSLELGDSALYFCASSATSGRADTQYFGPGTRLTVL.

V usage is TRBV2 and J usage is TRBJ1-5; possible D gene TRBD1, 6 bases. Germline CDR1 reads SNHLY; CDR2 reads FYNNEI. V was cut by 7 bases and J by 7 bases, with 14 bases left in between. The CDR3 consists of 13 residues. The CDR3 protein is CASKAGERQPQHF. DNA for the CDR3: TGTGCCAGCAAAGCAGGGGAGAGGCAGCCCCAGCATTTT.

This clone was found once. The chain carries TRBV10-2 and TRBJ2-2; 7 bases are a match to TRBD1. The CDR3 spans 18 residues. Germline V gives CDR1 WSHSY, CDR2 SAAADI. The junction had 16 bases not matched to a gene; V was cut back by 3 bases and J by 6 bases. The CDR3 spells CASSDTGAVEIRAGELFF. The CDR3 bases are TGCGCCAGCAGTGATACAGGGGCCGTCGAAATAAGGGCCGGGGAGCTGTTTTTT.

The rearrangement uses TRBV14 and TRBJ2-5; 8 bases map to TRBD1. Per the germline V gene, CDR1 is SGHDN and CDR2 is FVKESK. There are 13 residues in the CDR3. V trimming: 4 bases; J trimming: 5 bases; junction bases outside the gene matches: 3. The chain's CDR3 is CASSRTGSETQYF. CDR3 bases: TGTGCCAGCAGCCGGACAGGGTCGGAGACCCAGTACTTC.